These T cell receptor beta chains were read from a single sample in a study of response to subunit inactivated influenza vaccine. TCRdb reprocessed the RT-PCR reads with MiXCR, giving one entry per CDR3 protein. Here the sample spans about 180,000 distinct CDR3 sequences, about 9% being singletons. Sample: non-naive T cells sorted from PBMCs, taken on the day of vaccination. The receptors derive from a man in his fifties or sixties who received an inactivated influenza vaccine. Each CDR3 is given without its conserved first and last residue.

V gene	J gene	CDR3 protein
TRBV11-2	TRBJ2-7	ASSHTPGPYEQY
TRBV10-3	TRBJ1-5	ATQAGTGNQPQH
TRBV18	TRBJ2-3	ASSPRDRPTDTQY
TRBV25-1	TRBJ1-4	ASSTPGTGEKLF
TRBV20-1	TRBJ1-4	SARVGQPYEKLF
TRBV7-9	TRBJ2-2	ASAEGVTGELF
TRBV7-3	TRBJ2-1	ASSPSSAGGPFEQF
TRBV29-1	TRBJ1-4	SVTAGAYNEKLF
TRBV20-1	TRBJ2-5	SAARLGGYQETQY
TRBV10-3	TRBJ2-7	AISLRTGSSYEQY
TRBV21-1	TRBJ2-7	ASSFTARTVSPYEQY
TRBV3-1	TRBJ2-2	ASSVSGGARTGELF
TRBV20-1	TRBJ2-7	SASSSGRTGTAHEQY
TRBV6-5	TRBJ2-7	ASSYLSGTGLEQY
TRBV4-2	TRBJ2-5	ASSQDIGLAGSGETQY
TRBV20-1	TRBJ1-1	SARDAGQGMNTEAF
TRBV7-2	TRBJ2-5	ASSPTSGRAVTQY
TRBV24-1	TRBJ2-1	ATSETGRTPTYEQF
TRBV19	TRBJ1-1	ASKPTGNTEAF
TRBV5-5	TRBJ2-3	ASSRGPIDSTDTQY
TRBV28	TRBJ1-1	ASSFGNVAAF
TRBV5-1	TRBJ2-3	ASSPRGRGAQY
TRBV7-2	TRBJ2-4	ASSLAANRANIQY
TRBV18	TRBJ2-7	ASSPPGLGEQY
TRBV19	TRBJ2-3	ASSTGQGRDTQY
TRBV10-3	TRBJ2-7	AISEGNIEQY
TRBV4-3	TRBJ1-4	ASSQVGQANEKLF
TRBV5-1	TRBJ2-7	ASSSGSTASSYEQY
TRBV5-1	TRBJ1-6	ASSLGDRGWHSPLH
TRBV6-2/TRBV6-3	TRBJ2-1	ASSYRESNEQF
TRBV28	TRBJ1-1	ASSKGGRNTEAF
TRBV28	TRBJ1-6	ASSLDYDSPLH
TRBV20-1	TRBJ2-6	SAAWRAGGPGANVLT
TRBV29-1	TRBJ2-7	SVVSALYEQY
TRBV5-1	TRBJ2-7	ASSAGTGVSYEQY
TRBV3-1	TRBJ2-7	ASISQGKVREQY
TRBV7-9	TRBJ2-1	ASSDYAHSSYNEQF
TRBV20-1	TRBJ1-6	SARPRGDRNSPLH
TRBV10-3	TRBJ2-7	AIRSDRSLGYYEQY
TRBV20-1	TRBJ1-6	SAAPRGPGALH
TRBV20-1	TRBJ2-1	SARDVLAGTYNEQF
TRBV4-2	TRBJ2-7	ASSQDRTLYEQY
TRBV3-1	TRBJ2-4	ASSQVRGVAKNIQY
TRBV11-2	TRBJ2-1	ASSWTGAYNEQF
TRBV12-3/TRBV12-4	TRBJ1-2	ASSLIWGLDRDNYGYT
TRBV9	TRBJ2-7	ASSVGQGENEQY
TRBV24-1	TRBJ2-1	ATSDMTSGRTGEQF
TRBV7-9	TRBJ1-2	ASSFKGEEGYT
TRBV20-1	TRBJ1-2	SARDLRRADGYT
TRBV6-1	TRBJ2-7	ASSEGTGGYEQY
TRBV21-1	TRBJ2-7	ASSSHRGFSYEQY
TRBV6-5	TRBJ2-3	ASSSLPRPFSTDTQY
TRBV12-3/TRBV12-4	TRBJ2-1	ASSFSSGGRDEQF
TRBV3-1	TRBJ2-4	ASSQEPRASRNIQY
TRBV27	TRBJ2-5	ASSPLGRIETQY
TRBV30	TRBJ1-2	AWSTPNYGYT
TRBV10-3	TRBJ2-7	AISRGQGAQEQY
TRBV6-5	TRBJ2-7	ASSYSRGLAGYYEQY
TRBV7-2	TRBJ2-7	ASSLASGAEQY
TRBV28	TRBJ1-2	ASSFYNEGGYT